This TCR beta chain comes out of a study of shared clonotypes between healthy human individuals. About the research overall: With ages of 18 to 49, the donors were a couple of women and a few men. Researchers assigned three CD4 naive, three CD4 memory, two CD8 naive and one CD8 memory plate to each donor. Study-wide results and limits: Generally, naive subsets (rather than memory subsets) showed larger estimated richness. Rarefaction showed sorted-subset sequencing was incomplete despite large depth.

Trimming at V came to 5 bases and at J to 0 bases, leaving 11 bases not matched to a gene. The V gene's germline CDR1 is KGHSH and CDR2 LQKENI. The CDR3 covers 17 residues. Sequencing was performed with immunoSEQ multiplex PCR; in TCRdb, only in-frame clones are kept and a portion is missing. Counted here are fewer than 1.6 million clones, roughly 98.5% occurring once; the ten biggest clones make up approximately 0.4%. A note on this clone: The antigen is unknown.

The chain recombines TRBV18 with TRBJ2-3, with TRBD1 matching over 7 bases. Specimen: naive CD4+ T cells sorted from blood. As for subset: CD45RA+ positively selected. This clonotype was obtained from a young man in good health. CDR3 nucleotides: TGTGCCAGCTCATTAACTGCAGGGGGTAAAAGCACAGATACGCAGTATTTT. It is translated as CASSLTAGGKSTDTQYF. The full variable domain, in which reference TRBV18 and TRBJ2-3 provide the parts outside the CDR3, is NAGVMQNPRHLVRRRGQEARLRCSPMKGHSHVYWYRQLPEEGLKFMVYLQKENIIDESGMPKERFSAEFPKEGPSILRIQQVVRGDSAAYFCASSLTAGGKSTDTQYFGPGTRLTVL.